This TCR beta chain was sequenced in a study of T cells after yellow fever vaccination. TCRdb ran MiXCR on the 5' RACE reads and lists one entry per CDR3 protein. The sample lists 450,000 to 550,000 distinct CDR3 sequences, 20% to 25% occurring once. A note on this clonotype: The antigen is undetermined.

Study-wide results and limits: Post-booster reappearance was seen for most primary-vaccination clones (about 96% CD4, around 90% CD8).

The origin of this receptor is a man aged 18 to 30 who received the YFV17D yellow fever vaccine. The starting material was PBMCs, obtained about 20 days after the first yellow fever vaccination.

CDR3 in DNA: TGTGCCAGCAGTGTGGGACAGCTACTTCCTATGAACACTGAAGCTTTCTTT. Translated, it gives CASSVGQLLPMNTEAFF. The V gene is TRBV12-3 or TRBV12-4, the J gene TRBJ1-1; TRBD1 aligns across 7 bases. V lost 5 bases and J lost 0; bases outside the gene matches: 12. This CDR3 spans 17 amino acids.